This T cell receptor (beta chain) was found in a study of blood T cell repertoires in COVID-19. Sequencing used immunoSEQ multiplex PCR; TCRdb keeps in-frame clones, though not all of them. Of a few hundred thousand clones listed, approximately 86% are singletons. J lost 5 bases, V lost 5 bases, and 8 bases had no gene match. CDR3 length: 16 amino acids. Germline CDR1 and CDR2: SGHVS and FNYEAQ. The sequence came from a man in his forties who had recovered from COVID-19. The sequenced sample was peripheral blood. The V call is TRBV7-6, the J call TRBJ1-6, with TRBD1 identical over 8 bases. The CDR3, as DNA: TGTGCCAGCAGCCCCCGGACAGGGCCGAATAATTCACCCCTCCACTTT. It is translated as CASSPRTGPNNSPLHF. Looking up the rest from reference TRBV7-6 and TRBJ1-6 gives the full variable domain: GAGVSQSPRYKVTKRGQDVALRCDPISGHVSLYWYRQALGQGPEFLTYFNYEAQQDKSGLPNDRFSAERPEGSISTLTIQRTEQRDSAMYRCASSPRTGPNNSPLHFGNGTRLTVT.